What follows describes a single T cell receptor (beta chain). The CDR3 length is 13 residues. Germline assignment: CDR1 ENHRY and CDR2 SYGVKD. Trimming took 4 bases from V and 4 from J, leaving 10 bases between them. The data are from a study of blood T cell repertoires in COVID-19. Generated by immunoSEQ multiplex PCR, the TCRdb table keeps only in-frame clones and is missing some. The data contain some 200,000 clones, roughly 77% of them singletons. The rearrangement links TRBV10-3 to TRBJ2-5, with a tentative D call TRBD2 (6 bases). Sequencing was carried out using PBMCs or T cells enriched from blood (not recorded which). The sequence came from a man in his forties who had recovered from COVID-19. CDR3 sequence reads: CAISVGSGETQYF. CDR3 bases: TGTGCCATCAGTGTGGGTAGCGGAGAGACCCAGTACTTC.